Shown below are 23 T cell receptor beta chains from a single sample sequenced in a study of blood T cells in healthy people across ages. Next came a second PCR, run for roughly 7 to 12 cycles, which used a sample-barcoded 5' primer along with a J-beta primer mix. TCRdb independently ran MiXCR on the 5' RACE reads; one entry per CDR3 protein. The table lists over a million distinct CDR3 sequences, 35% to 55% of them singletons. Sequencing used blood. All receptors come from a woman aged 55-70 years in good health.

Details on this clonotype: This clone may be a read error of a much larger clone one base away. The chain has TRBV29-1 and TRBJ2-7; D is tentatively TRBD1 or TRBD2 (6 bases each). CDR3 size: 17 residues. CDR1 SQVTM and CDR2 ANQGSEA come from the germline V gene. V dropped 5 bases and J dropped 1 base, with 24 bases sitting between them. The DNA of the CDR3 is TGCAGCGTTTGGGGACACAACGGACGTAGCGGATCCTACGAGCAGTACTTC. It specifies CSVWGHNGRSGSYEQYF.

This clonotype came up a few times. This sequence joins TRBV29-1 and TRBJ1-2; D call uncertain. Germline V CDR1 and CDR2: SQVTM, ANQGSEA. The germline V and J ends were trimmed by 6 bases and 4 bases, with 15 bases remaining between them. The CDR3 is 13 residues long. Here the CDR3 DNA reads TGCAGCGTCCGAGCGGGTAGAGGCTATGGCTACACCTTC. It encodes CSVRAGRGYGYTF.

This chain uses TRBV6-5 with TRBJ2-1, with a tentative D call TRBD2 (7 bases). This CDR3 has 16 residues. Germline values: CDR1 MNHEY, CDR2 SVGAGI. Trimming pared 2 bases from V and 8 bases from J, leaving 19 bases between. CDR3 amino acids: CASSYDKGEGRDEQFF. The CDR3 DNA reads TGTGCCAGCAGTTACGATAAGGGGGAGGGCCGGGATGAGCAGTTCTTC.

This rearrangement joins TRBV5-1 to TRBJ2-3, with D maybe TRBD2 (6 bases). The CDR3 contains 16 residues. Germline V gives CDR1 SGHRS, CDR2 YFSETQ. V shed 4 bases and J shed 0 bases, with 15 bases lying between them. CDR3 in DNA: TGCGCCAGCAGCAACACAGCGGGCCGTAGCACAGATACGCAGTATTTT. Protein sequence: CASSNTAGRSTDTQYF.

This clonotype was found a few times. Here the CDR3 DNA reads TGTGCCAGCAGTGACCCTATCTGGACCCCTCCAGATACGCAGTATTTT. This gives the protein CASSDPIWTPPDTQYF. This chain uses TRBV6-1 with TRBJ2-3; D not certain. This CDR3 comprises 16 residues. The V and J ends lost 3 bases and 4 bases respectively, with 17 bases between them. CDR1 MNHNS and CDR2 SASEGT come from the germline V gene.

The chain links TRBV29-1 to TRBJ1-1, with 9 bases matching TRBD1. With 7 bases clipped from V and 11 bases from J, the junction kept 8 bases outside the gene matches. Germline-derived CDR1 and CDR2 are SQVTM and ANQGSEA. The CDR3 loop spans 11 amino acids. In nucleotides, the CDR3 is TGCAGCGCGGGGGACAGGGTGAATGCTTTCTTT. Translating gives CSAGDRVNAFF.

This clonotype was seen a single time. CDR3 in amino acids: CASSHTSGARRYEQYF. In DNA, the CDR3 is TGTGCCAGCAGCCACACTAGCGGCGCCCGCAGATACGAGCAGTACTTC. The chain has TRBV4-2 and TRBJ2-5; the match to TRBD2 covers 8 bases. The DNA end favors TRBJ2-7, so the J call may be wrong. Per the germline V gene, CDR1 is LGHNA and CDR2 is YNFKEQ. The CDR3 spans 16 residues.

The chain couples TRBV20-1 to TRBJ2-5; 12 positions agree with TRBD2. This CDR3 region has 14 residues. V was pared by 4 bases and J by 4 bases, with 4 bases of the junction left unmatched. Germline loops: CDR1 DFQATT, CDR2 SNEGSKA (reference sequence). CDR3 DNA sequence: TGCAGTGCTACTAGCGGGAGGGCCGTAGAGACCCAGTACTTC. Translated, it gives CSATSGRAVETQYF.

The rearrangement uses TRBV4-1 and TRBJ2-1; the match to TRBD2 covers 7 bases. Per the germline V gene, CDR1 is MGHRA and CDR2 is YSYEKL. The V gene end was trimmed by 7 bases and the J gene end by 3 bases; junction bases not matched to a gene: 9. The CDR3 totals 15 residues. The CDR3 DNA reads TGCGCCAGCAACCGCGGGGAGCGGGGCTACAATGAGCAGTTCTTC. Amino acids: CASNRGERGYNEQFF.

V is TRBV20-1 and J is TRBJ2-1, with 7 nucleotides matching TRBD2. The V gene's germline CDR1 is DFQATT and CDR2 SNEGSKA (reference sequence). The ends lost 5 bases at V and 4 bases at J; junction bases unmatched: 8. The CDR3 sequence is 14 residues long. CDR3 in amino acids: CSASRESVYNEQFF. CDR3 in DNA: TGCAGTGCTTCGCGGGAGTCAGTTTACAATGAGCAGTTCTTC.

The chain carries TRBV7-6 and TRBJ1-2; D remains unclear. CDR1 is SGHVS and CDR2 is FNYEAQ in the germline V gene. V was trimmed by 5 bases and J by 8 bases, leaving 15 bases between them. This CDR3 is built from 13 residues. This CDR3 is CASSPGPLGGYTF. The CDR3 DNA follows: TGTGCCAGCAGCCCCGGGCCGCTGGGCGGCTACACCTTC.

Concerning this clonotype: With a much larger clone just one base away, this may be a read error. The V gene is TRBV29-1, the J gene TRBJ2-4; TRBD1 matches at 7 bases. The J call is doubtful: the DNA matches TRBJ2-7 better. There are 14 residues in the CDR3. From germline, CDR1 is SQVTM and CDR2 ANQGSEA. In DNA form, the CDR3 reads TGCAGCGTACTACGGACAGGATGCTCCTACGAGCAGTACTTC. It is translated as CSVLRTGCSYEQYF.

The rearrangement links TRBV9 to TRBJ2-7, with D possibly TRBD2 on 6 matching bases. Trimming cost V 2 bases and J 3 bases, with 12 bases left between them. This CDR3 comprises 14 residues. CDR1 and CDR2 from the germline V gene are SGDLS and YYNGEE. This CDR3 is CASSVSGEVYEQYF. The DNA for the CDR3 is TGTGCCAGCAGCGTCTCGGGGGAGGTCTACGAGCAGTACTTC.

The rearrangement joins TRBV20-1 to TRBJ2-7, with a weak D call TRBD1 (5 bases). V was cut by 0 bases and J by 2 bases, with 17 bases left in between. The CDR3 loop spans 16 amino acids. Germline values: CDR1 DFQATT, CDR2 SNEGSKA (reference sequence). For the CDR3, the DNA is TGCAGTGCTAGAGAATTGGGGCTATCGATGGCCTACGAGCAGTACTTC. It codes for CSARELGLSMAYEQYF.

The chain carries TRBV18 and TRBJ2-5; D is unresolved. V dropped 6 bases and J dropped 2 bases, with 10 bases sitting between them. CDR3 length: 13 residues. CDR1 and CDR2 (germline): KGHSH, LQKENI. The CDR3: CASSHDIQETQYF. Here the CDR3 DNA reads TGTGCCAGCTCCCACGACATTCAAGAGACCCAGTACTTC.

This CDR3 is CSARGAGVSTDTQYF. The CDR3 DNA reads as TGCAGTGCTAGAGGGGCAGGGGTCAGCACAGATACGCAGTATTTT. The rearrangement links TRBV20-1 to TRBJ2-3; maybe TRBD1 (6 bases). Germline V gene data show CDR1 as DFQATT and CDR2 as SNEGSKA (reference sequence). The V gene lost 1 base and the J gene lost 0 bases, with 11 bases spanning the gap. The CDR3 is 15 residues long.

This clonotype was seen a few times. The chain recombines TRBV6-5 with TRBJ1-2; D ambiguous. The CDR3 covers 12 residues. CDR1 MNHEY and CDR2 SVGAGI come from the germline V gene. Trimming took off 10 bases at V and 4 bases at J, with 13 bases between the two ends. For the CDR3, the DNA is TGTGCCACCGGGGAGAACATCTATGGCTACACCTTC. Protein: CATGENIYGYTF.

This clonotype came up a few times. V and J are TRBV3-1 and TRBJ1-1; D may be TRBD1 (5 bases). The ends were cut back, 10 bases at V and 4 bases at J, with 16 bases in the middle. From germline, CDR1 is LGHDT and CDR2 YNNKEL (reference sequence). There are 13 residues in the CDR3. This CDR3 reads CATGRGEGTEAFF. As DNA, the CDR3 is TGTGCCACTGGAAGGGGAGAGGGCACTGAAGCTTTCTTT.

With respect to this clonotype: The junction and the germline gene differ at one end; a read error may be behind it. The genes are TRBV4-1 and TRBJ2-5; D is uncertain. Germline V lookup: CDR1 MGHRA, CDR2 YSYEKL. The CDR3 contains 13 residues. CDR3 bases: TGTGCCAGCAGCCAAGTTCCCGGTGAGACCCAGTACTTC. It translates to CASSQVPGETQYF.

The chain combines TRBV11-2 with TRBJ2-7; D not resolved. The CDR3 extends over 12 amino acids. The V gene's germline CDR1 is SGHAT and CDR2 FQNNGV. The V gene lost 5 bases and the J gene lost 2 bases, with 7 bases spanning the gap. CDR3 sequence (DNA): TGTGCCAGCAGCACTAATACCTACGAGCAGTACTTC. Its protein is CASSTNTYEQYF.

This clonotype has a count of ten or more. The genes are TRBV7-2 and TRBJ2-7; tentative D call: TRBD1 (6 bases). CDR1 is SGHTA, CDR2 FQGNSA, per germline. The CDR3 is made up of 14 amino acids. Trimming left V 1 base short and J 3 bases short, with 10 bases between. As DNA, the CDR3 is TGTGCCAGCAGCTTAGGGGGGACAAGCTACGAGCAGTACTTC. Its translation: CASSLGGTSYEQYF.

The chain employs TRBV29-1 and TRBJ2-7; TRBD1 aligns across 8 bases. V gave up 4 bases and J gave up 3 bases; unmatched junction bases: 5. In germline, CDR1 is SQVTM, CDR2 ANQGSEA. CDR3 length: 13 residues. CDR3 in DNA: TGCAGCGTTGTCCTTACAGGGGGCTACGAGCAGTACTTC. It is translated as CSVVLTGGYEQYF.

This clonotype has only a few counts. The chain combines TRBV20-1 with TRBJ2-7, with D hard to call. CDR3 length: 13 amino acids. Germline values: CDR1 DFQATT, CDR2 SNEGSKA (reference sequence). V was trimmed by 3 bases and J by 0 bases, leaving 9 bases between them. The CDR3 region has the DNA TGCAGTGCTAGTATCCTGGACTCCTACGAGCAGTACTTC. Amino acid sequence: CSASILDSYEQYF.